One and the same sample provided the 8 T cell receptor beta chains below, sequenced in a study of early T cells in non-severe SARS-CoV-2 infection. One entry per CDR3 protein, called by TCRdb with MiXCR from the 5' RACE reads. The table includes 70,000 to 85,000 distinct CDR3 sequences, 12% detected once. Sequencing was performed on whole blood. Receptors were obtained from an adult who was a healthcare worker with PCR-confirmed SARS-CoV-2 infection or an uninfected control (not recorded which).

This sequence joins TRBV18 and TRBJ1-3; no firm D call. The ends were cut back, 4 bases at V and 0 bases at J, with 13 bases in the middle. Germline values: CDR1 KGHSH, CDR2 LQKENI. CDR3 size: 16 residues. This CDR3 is CASSLSTPSSGNTIYF. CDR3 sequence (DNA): TGTGCCAGCTCACTGTCGACACCCTCCTCTGGAAACACCATATATTTT.

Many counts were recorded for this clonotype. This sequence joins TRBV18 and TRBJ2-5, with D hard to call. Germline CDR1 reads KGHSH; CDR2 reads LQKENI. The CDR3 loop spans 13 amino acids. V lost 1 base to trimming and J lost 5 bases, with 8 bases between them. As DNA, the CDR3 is TGTGCCAGCTCACCACGGAGTCGGGAGACCCAGTACTTC. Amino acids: CASSPRSRETQYF. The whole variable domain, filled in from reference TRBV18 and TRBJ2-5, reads NAGVMQNPRHLVRRRGQEARLRCSPMKGHSHVYWYRQLPEEGLKFMVYLQKENIIDESGMPKERFSAEFPKEGPSILRIQQVVRGDSAAYFCASSPRSRETQYFGPGTRLLVL.

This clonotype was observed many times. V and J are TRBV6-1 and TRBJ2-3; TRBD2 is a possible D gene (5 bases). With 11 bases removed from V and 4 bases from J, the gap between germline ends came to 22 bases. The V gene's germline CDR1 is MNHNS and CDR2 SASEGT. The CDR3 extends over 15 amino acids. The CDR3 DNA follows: TGTGCCGACGGACTGGCCCTGCTTGACGCAGATACGCAGTATTTT. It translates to CADGLALLDADTQYF.

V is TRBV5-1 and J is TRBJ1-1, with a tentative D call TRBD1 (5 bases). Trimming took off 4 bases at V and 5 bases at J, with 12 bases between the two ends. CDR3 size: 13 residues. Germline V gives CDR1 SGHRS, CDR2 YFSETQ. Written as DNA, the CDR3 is TGCGCCAGCAGCCAGGGACTTAGGACTGAAGCTTTCTTT. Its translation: CASSQGLRTEAFF.

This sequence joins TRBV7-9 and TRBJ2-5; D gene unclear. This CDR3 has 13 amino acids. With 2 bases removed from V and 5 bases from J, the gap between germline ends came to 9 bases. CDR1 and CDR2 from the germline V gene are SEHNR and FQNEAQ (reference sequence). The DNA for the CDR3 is TGTGCCAGCAGCTTACCTCTAGTGGAGACCCAGTACTTC. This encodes CASSLPLVETQYF.

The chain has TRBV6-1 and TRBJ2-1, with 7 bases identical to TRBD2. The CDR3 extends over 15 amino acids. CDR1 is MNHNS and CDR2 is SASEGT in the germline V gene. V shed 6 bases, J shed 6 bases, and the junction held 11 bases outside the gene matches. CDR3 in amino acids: CASRPGRASANEQFF. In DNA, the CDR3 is TGTGCCAGCAGACCAGGGAGGGCCTCAGCCAATGAGCAGTTCTTC.

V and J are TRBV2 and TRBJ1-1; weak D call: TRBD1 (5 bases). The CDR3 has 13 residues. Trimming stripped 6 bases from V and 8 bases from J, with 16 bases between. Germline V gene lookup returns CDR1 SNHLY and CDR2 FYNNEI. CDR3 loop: CASRGTVLDEAFF. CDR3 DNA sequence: TGTGCCAGCAGGGGGACGGTGCTTGACGAAGCTTTCTTT.

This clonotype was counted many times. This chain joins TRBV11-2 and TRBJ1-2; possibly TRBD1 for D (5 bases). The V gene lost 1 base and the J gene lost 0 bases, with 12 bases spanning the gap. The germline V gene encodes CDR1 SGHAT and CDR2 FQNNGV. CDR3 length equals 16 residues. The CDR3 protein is CASSLGLQGANYGYTF. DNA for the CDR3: TGTGCCAGCAGCTTAGGACTACAAGGGGCTAACTATGGCTACACCTTC.